A selection of T cell receptor beta chains follows, all from one sample in a study of T cells in Graves' hyperthyroidism and ophthalmopathy. TCRdb reanalysed the multiplex PCR reads using MiXCR and keeps one entry per CDR3 protein. This table holds fewer than 900,000 distinct CDR3 sequences, approximately 18% found once. Sequencing was performed on blood. All receptors derive from a woman aged 50 to 65 with Graves' hyperthyroidism that later progressed to Graves' ophthalmopathy. Each CDR3 is given with its conserved first and last residue. Fields, in order: V gene, D gene, J gene, clone size, CDR3 DNA, CDR3 protein. The D gene is left open where the match is weak. Some rows mark clone size as missing; the rest say once, few, many or name a class of expanded clone.

V: TRBV25-1
D: NA
J: TRBJ2-7
size: NA
DNA: TGTGCCAGCAGTGCCAGGGGAAATGGGGGGGATTACGAGCAGTACTTC
CDR3: CASSARGNGGDYEQYF

V: TRBV6-2/TRBV6-3
D: TRBD1
J: TRBJ1-4
size: NA
DNA: TGTGCCAGCAAACCACAGACAGGGTACGATGAAAAACTGTTTTTT
CDR3: CASKPQTGYDEKLFF

V: TRBV11-1
D: NA
J: TRBJ2-3
size: many
DNA: TGTGCCAGCAGCCGAGGACGGGTTGGCACAGATACGCAGTATTTT
CDR3: CASSRGRVGTDTQYF

V: TRBV29-1
D: NA
J: TRBJ1-4
size: NA
DNA: TGCAGCGTAGGGGTCTCTAATGAAAAACTGTTTTTT
CDR3: CSVGVSNEKLFF

V: TRBV2
D: NA
J: TRBJ1-4
size: NA
DNA: TGTGCCAGCAGTTCGGATCTGGGGGAAACTAATGAAAAACTGTTTTTT
CDR3: CASSSDLGETNEKLFF

V: TRBV3-1
D: NA
J: TRBJ1-4
size: many
DNA: TGTGCCAGCAGCCAAGAATTGGGGGTAGGAGAAAAACTGTTTTTT
CDR3: CASSQELGVGEKLFF

V: TRBV14
D: NA
J: TRBJ1-5
size: few
DNA: TGTGCCAGCAGCCAAGGTACAAGTCAGCCCCAGCATTTT
CDR3: CASSQGTSQPQHF

V: TRBV29-1
D: NA
J: TRBJ2-7
size: NA
DNA: TGCAGCGTTGAGGGGACCTCCTACGAGCAGTACTTC
CDR3: CSVEGTSYEQYF

V: TRBV5-1
D: NA
J: TRBJ1-1
size: many
DNA: TGCGCCAGCTCGCCCGGGGCAGGGTTTGAAGCTTTCTTT
CDR3: CASSPGAGFEAFF

V: TRBV5-1
D: TRBD2
J: TRBJ2-3
size: NA
DNA: TGCGCCAGCAGCTTGGAACTAGCGGGAGCCTATAGCACAGATACGCAGTATTTT
CDR3: CASSLELAGAYSTDTQYF

V: TRBV29-1
D: NA
J: TRBJ1-1
size: many
DNA: TGCAGCGTTGAAGATCTCCGAAACCCGAACACTGAAGCTTTCTTT
CDR3: CSVEDLRNPNTEAFF

V: TRBV2
D: NA
J: TRBJ1-1
size: many
DNA: TGTGCCAGCAGGTCCGGGAATTCGGGCACTGAAGCTTTCTTT
CDR3: CASRSGNSGTEAFF

V: TRBV12-5
D: NA
J: TRBJ1-1
size: NA
DNA: TGTGCTAGTGGCTATACAGGGAACACTGAAGCTTTCTTT
CDR3: CASGYTGNTEAFF

V: TRBV5-4
D: NA
J: TRBJ2-5
size: few
DNA: TGTGCCAGCAGCTTGGTAACGGGAGAAGAGACCCAGTACTTC
CDR3: CASSLVTGEETQYF

V: TRBV7-8
D: NA
J: TRBJ2-1
size: NA
DNA: TGTGCCAGCAGCTCGCCGATGGGCCTAACGACTTACAATGAGCAGTTCTTC
CDR3: CASSSPMGLTTYNEQFF

V: TRBV2
D: NA
J: TRBJ2-3
size: NA
DNA: TGTGCCAGCAGTGAGCCCCTAAAGACAGCCACAGATACGCAGTATTTT
CDR3: CASSEPLKTATDTQYF

V: TRBV6-6
D: TRBD1
J: TRBJ2-1
size: NA
DNA: TGTGCCAGCAGTTACTCACAGGGGAATGAGCAGTTCTTC
CDR3: CASSYSQGNEQFF

V: TRBV7-9
D: NA
J: TRBJ2-7
size: NA
DNA: TGTGCCAGCAGTTTCGAGGACTCTCTCGAGCAGTACTTC
CDR3: CASSFEDSLEQYF

V: TRBV10-3
D: NA
J: TRBJ2-1
size: many
DNA: TGTGCCATCAGTGCGAGGGGCATCCTTTCCTACAATGAGCAGTTCTTC
CDR3: CAISARGILSYNEQFF

V: TRBV18
D: NA
J: TRBJ2-7
size: many
DNA: TGTGCCAGCTCACCACCGGGGTACGAGCAGTACTTC
CDR3: CASSPPGYEQYF

V: TRBV5-1
D: TRBD2
J: TRBJ2-2
size: few
DNA: TGCGCCAGCAGCTTGGATAGCGGGGGTCTTACCGGGGAGCTGTTTTTT
CDR3: CASSLDSGGLTGELFF

V: TRBV12-3/TRBV12-4
D: TRBD1
J: TRBJ2-7
size: few
DNA: TGTGCGCCCCGAGAGGGGACAGTCTCCTACGAGCAGTACTTC
CDR3: CAPREGTVSYEQYF

V: TRBV9
D: TRBD2
J: TRBJ2-3
size: NA
DNA: TGTGCCAGCAGCGTAGTTAGCGGGGGGCCAGATACGCAGTATTTT
CDR3: CASSVVSGGPDTQYF

V: TRBV30
D: TRBD1
J: TRBJ1-6
size: few
DNA: TGTGCCTGGGACCTCGACAGGGGAGGATCACCCCTCCACTTT
CDR3: CAWDLDRGGSPLHF

V: TRBV12-5
D: NA
J: TRBJ2-5
size: NA
DNA: TGTGCTAGTGGTTTTTTGATAGAAGAGACCCAGTACTTC
CDR3: CASGFLIEETQYF

V: TRBV24-1
D: TRBD2
J: TRBJ2-2
size: NA
DNA: TGTGCCACCAGTGGCTGGCGGGGGGCAAGGGACACCGGGGAGCTGTTTTTT
CDR3: CATSGWRGARDTGELFF

V: TRBV19
D: TRBD2
J: TRBJ2-2
size: NA
DNA: TGTGCCAGTAGTATGTCCGGCGGGGGGGTCACCGGGGAGCTGTTTTTT
CDR3: CASSMSGGGVTGELFF

V: TRBV12-3/TRBV12-4
D: TRBD1
J: TRBJ1-2
size: many
DNA: TGTGCCAGCAGTCCGGACAGGGATTTCGAAAACTATGGCTACACCTTC
CDR3: CASSPDRDFENYGYTF

V: TRBV7-8
D: TRBD2
J: TRBJ2-1
size: many
DNA: TGTGCCAGCAGCTCAGGGATGACTAGCGGGGCGTACAATGAGCAGTTCTTC
CDR3: CASSSGMTSGAYNEQFF

V: TRBV19
D: NA
J: TRBJ1-1
size: many
DNA: TGTGCCAGTAGTATAGGCAGGGGGAACACTGAAGCTTTCTTT
CDR3: CASSIGRGNTEAFF

V: TRBV20-1
D: NA
J: TRBJ2-2
size: few
DNA: TGCAGTGCTAAGCCACCTTGGGGGGCCAACACCGGGGAGCTGTTTTTT
CDR3: CSAKPPWGANTGELFF

V: TRBV7-9
D: NA
J: TRBJ2-1
size: many
DNA: TGTGCCAGCAGCTGGAACAATGAGCAGTTCTTC
CDR3: CASSWNNEQFF

V: TRBV4-1
D: TRBD1
J: TRBJ2-2
size: NA
DNA: TGCGCCAGCAGCCAAGAAGAGGGGACAGCTAACACCGGGGAGCTGTTTTTT
CDR3: CASSQEEGTANTGELFF

V: TRBV10-3
D: NA
J: TRBJ1-2
size: NA
DNA: TGTGCCATCAGGGGTGCCGCGGGCTATGGCTACACCTTC
CDR3: CAIRGAAGYGYTF

V: TRBV3-1
D: NA
J: TRBJ2-2
size: NA
DNA: TGTGCCAGCAGCCAAGCTTATTTAGGGGGGGTCGAGCTGTTTTTT
CDR3: CASSQAYLGGVELFF

V: TRBV20-1
D: NA
J: TRBJ2-3
size: few
DNA: TGCAGTGCTAGAGGCATTTACGCTGAGGGGGTTAGCACAGATACGCAGTATTTT
CDR3: CSARGIYAEGVSTDTQYF

V: TRBV9
D: TRBD1
J: TRBJ1-4
size: NA
DNA: TGTGCCAGCAGCACCTACCCGGGACAGGGTAATGAAAAACTGTTTTTT
CDR3: CASSTYPGQGNEKLFF

V: TRBV20-1
D: TRBD1
J: TRBJ2-7
size: many
DNA: TGCAGTGCTAGAAACCACTTGGGACAGGGGGCGCGTGAGCAGTACTTC
CDR3: CSARNHLGQGAREQYF

V: TRBV7-6
D: NA
J: TRBJ2-5
size: many
DNA: TGTGCCAGCAGCTGGAGAGACGCGCAAGAGACCCAGTACTTC
CDR3: CASSWRDAQETQYF

V: TRBV6-5
D: NA
J: TRBJ1-2
size: NA
DNA: TGTGCCAGCAGTTACGCCACTCCCGGGACAACCTATGGCTACACCTTC
CDR3: CASSYATPGTTYGYTF

V: TRBV19
D: TRBD1
J: TRBJ1-6
size: few
DNA: TGTGCCAGTAGCATTAAGGGACAGCACTTGGGGAATTCACCCCTCCACTTT
CDR3: CASSIKGQHLGNSPLHF

V: TRBV15
D: NA
J: TRBJ1-5
size: few
DNA: TGTGCCACCAGCAGACAGCTTTTTAGCAATCAGCCCCAGCATTTT
CDR3: CATSRQLFSNQPQHF

V: TRBV6-1
D: NA
J: TRBJ1-2
size: few
DNA: TGTGCCAGCACGGGACCCGTCTCTGTTGGCTACACCTTC
CDR3: CASTGPVSVGYTF

V: TRBV19
D: NA
J: TRBJ2-2
size: few
DNA: TGTGCCAGTACCTTTAGCCTCACCGGGGAGCTGTTTTTT
CDR3: CASTFSLTGELFF

V: TRBV5-1
D: NA
J: TRBJ1-1
size: many
DNA: TGTGCCAGCAGTTTGGGAGGGGGACTGAACACTGAAGCTTTCTTT
CDR3: CASSLGGGLNTEAFF

V: TRBV4-1
D: NA
J: TRBJ1-2
size: few
DNA: TGCGCCAGCAGCCAAGATAGTGGCGGACAGCAGGGCTACACCTTC
CDR3: CASSQDSGGQQGYTF

V: TRBV5-1
D: TRBD1
J: TRBJ1-1
size: many
DNA: TGTGCCAGCAGTTTAAGGACAGGGGATAACACTGAAGCTTTCTTT
CDR3: CASSLRTGDNTEAFF

V: TRBV7-9
D: NA
J: TRBJ1-3
size: few
DNA: TGTGCCAGCAGCTCGCCGGGGCCCGGAAACACCATATATTTT
CDR3: CASSSPGPGNTIYF

V: TRBV20-1
D: NA
J: TRBJ2-6
size: NA
DNA: TGCAGTGCTCGGCCGGGCGCTTCTGGGGCCGACGTCCTGACTTTC
CDR3: CSARPGASGADVLTF

V: TRBV29-1
D: NA
J: TRBJ1-2
size: few
DNA: TGCAGCGTTGCGGGGGGGTTGGGCTATGGCTACACCTTC
CDR3: CSVAGGLGYGYTF

V: TRBV20-1
D: TRBD1
J: TRBJ2-5
size: many
DNA: TGCAGTGCACCCACCGGGACAGTCATCCAAGAGACCCAGTACTTC
CDR3: CSAPTGTVIQETQYF

V: TRBV3-1
D: NA
J: TRBJ1-1
size: many
DNA: TGTGCCAGCAGCCAAGTTTTACATCTAAACACTGAAGCTTTCTTT
CDR3: CASSQVLHLNTEAFF

V: TRBV30
D: NA
J: TRBJ1-3
size: few
DNA: TGTGCCTGGAGTAAAATAGGGGGAGGTGGAAACACCATATATTTT
CDR3: CAWSKIGGGGNTIYF

V: TRBV7-2
D: NA
J: TRBJ2-7
size: many
DNA: TGTGCCAGCAGCAAAGAGGCTACTCCGTTCCACGAGCAGTACTTC
CDR3: CASSKEATPFHEQYF